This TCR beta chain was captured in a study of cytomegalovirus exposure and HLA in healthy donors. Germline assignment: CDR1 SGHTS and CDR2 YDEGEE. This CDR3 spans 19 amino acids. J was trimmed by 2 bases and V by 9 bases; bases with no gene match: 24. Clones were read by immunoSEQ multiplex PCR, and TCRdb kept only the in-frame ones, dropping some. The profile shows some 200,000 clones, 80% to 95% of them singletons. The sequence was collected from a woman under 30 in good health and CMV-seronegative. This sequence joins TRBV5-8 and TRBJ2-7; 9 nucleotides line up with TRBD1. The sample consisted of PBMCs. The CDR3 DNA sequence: TGTGCCACCGAAAAATTCCCGGGACAGGGTGTTAGGGGACCCTACGAGCAGTACTTC. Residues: CATEKFPGQGVRGPYEQYF.